This T cell receptor (beta chain) was sequenced in a study of T cell responses to AZD1222 COVID-19 vaccine. Concerning this clone itself: Its specificity is not known.

Method: immunoSEQ multiplex PCR; TCRdb's copy keeps in-frame clones and lacks some. Among over 95,000 clones listed, about 89% were seen once. CDR3 size: 17 residues. In germline, CDR1 is LNHDA, CDR2 SQIVND (reference sequence). Losses at the gene ends were 3 bases for V and 4 bases for J; bases not matched to a gene: 8. General observations from the study: Clonal diversity was possibly underestimated; the donors were predominantly white British and more often female.

The specimen comprised peripheral blood, sampled on day 0 of AZD1222 vaccination. The receptor's source is an adult in good health. The V call is TRBV19, the J call TRBJ2-3; the match to TRBD2 covers 12 bases. CDR3 in DNA: TGTGCCAGTAGTATCCTAGCGGGGGGGCGTTTTTCAGATACGCAGTATTTT. Its protein is CASSILAGGRFSDTQYF.